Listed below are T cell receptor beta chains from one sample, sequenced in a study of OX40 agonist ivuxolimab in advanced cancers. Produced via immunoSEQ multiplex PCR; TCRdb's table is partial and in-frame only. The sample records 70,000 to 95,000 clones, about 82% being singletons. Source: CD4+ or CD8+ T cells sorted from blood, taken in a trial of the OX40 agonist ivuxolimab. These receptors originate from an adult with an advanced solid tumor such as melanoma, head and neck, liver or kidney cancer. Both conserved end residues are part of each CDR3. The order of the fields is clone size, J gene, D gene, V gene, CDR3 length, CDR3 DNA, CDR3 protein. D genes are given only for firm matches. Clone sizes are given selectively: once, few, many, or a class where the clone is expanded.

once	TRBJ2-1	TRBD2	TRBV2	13	TGTGCCAGCAGTGTACAACTAGCGGAAGAGCAGTTCTTC	CASSVQLAEEQFF
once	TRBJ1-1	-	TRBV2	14	TGTGCCAGCAGTGATGGGCGGATGAACACTGAAGCTTTCTTT	CASSDGRMNTEAFF
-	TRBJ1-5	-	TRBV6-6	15	TGTGCCAGCAGTCCGACTTTTATCCATGATCAGCCCCAGCATTTT	CASSPTFIHDQPQHF
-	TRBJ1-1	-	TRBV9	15	TGTGCCAGCAGCGTAGGGAAGTCTATGAACACTGAAGCTTTCTTT	CASSVGKSMNTEAFF
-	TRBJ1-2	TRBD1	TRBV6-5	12	TGTGCCAGCAGTAGACAGGGTTATGGCTACACCTTC	CASSRQGYGYTF
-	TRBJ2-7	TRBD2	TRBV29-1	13	TGCAGCGTCCGACTAGCGGCGCGATACGAGCAGTACTTC	CSVRLAARYEQYF
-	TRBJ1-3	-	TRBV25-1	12	TGTGCCAGCACGACGGACGGAAACACCATATATTTT	CASTTDGNTIYF
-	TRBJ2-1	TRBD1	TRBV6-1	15	TGTGCCAGCAGTGGCGACAGGGTCGCCTACAATGAGCAGTTCTTC	CASSGDRVAYNEQFF
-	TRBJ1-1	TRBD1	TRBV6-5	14	TGTGCCAGCAAGACGGACAGGGGGCTAACCGAAGCTTTCTTT	CASKTDRGLTEAFF
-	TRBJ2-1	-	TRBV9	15	TGTGCCAGCAGCGTAGACTTCTGGGGATACAATGAGCAGTTCTTC	CASSVDFWGYNEQFF
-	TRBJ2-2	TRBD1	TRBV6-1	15	TGTGCCACCCAAACAGGGGCGGCGAACACCGGGGAGCTGTTTTTT	CATQTGAANTGELFF
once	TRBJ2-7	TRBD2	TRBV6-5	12	TGTGCCAGCAGTTACTCGGGGGAGGGGCAGTACTTC	CASSYSGEGQYF
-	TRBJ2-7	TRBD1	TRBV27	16	TGTGCCAGCAGTTTATCTCTACAGGGGCCCAGGGACGAGCAGTACTTC	CASSLSLQGPRDEQYF
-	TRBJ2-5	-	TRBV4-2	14	TGTGCCAGCAGCCAACCGGGACGCCAAGAGACCCAGTACTTC	CASSQPGRQETQYF
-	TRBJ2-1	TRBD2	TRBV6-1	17	TGTGCCAGCAGTGTCTCTAGCGGGAGGGCGAGGGGGAATGAGCAGTTCTTC	CASSVSSGRARGNEQFF
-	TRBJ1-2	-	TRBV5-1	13	TGCGCCAGCCGCTATTCAACAGGTTATGGCTACACCTTC	CASRYSTGYGYTF
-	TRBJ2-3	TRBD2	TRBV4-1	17	TGCGCCAGCAGCCAAGGAAGCGGGGATGGGGGGACAGATACGCAGTATTTT	CASSQGSGDGGTDTQYF
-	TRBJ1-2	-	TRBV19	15	TGTGCCAGTAGGGGTTGGGGGGCAGGGGACTATGGCTACACCTTC	CASRGWGAGDYGYTF
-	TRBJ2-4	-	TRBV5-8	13	TGTGCCAGCAGCTTGGGAGGGGGAAACATTCAGTACTTC	CASSLGGGNIQYF
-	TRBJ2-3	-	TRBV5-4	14	TGTGCCAGCAGCTTGGAAGTAGCGGCAGATACGCAGTATTTT	CASSLEVAADTQYF
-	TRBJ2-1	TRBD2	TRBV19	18	TGTGCCAGTAGTATTGACACGGGACTACGGAGCTCCTACAATGAGCAGTTCTTC	CASSIDTGLRSSYNEQFF
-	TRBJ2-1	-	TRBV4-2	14	TGTGCCAGCAGCCAAGGGGATAGGAACAATGAGCAGTTCTTC	CASSQGDRNNEQFF
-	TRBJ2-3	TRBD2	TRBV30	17	TGTGCCTGGAGCCTCGGGACTAGCGGGGGGGCCGAAGATACGCAGTATTTT	CAWSLGTSGGAEDTQYF
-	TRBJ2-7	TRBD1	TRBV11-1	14	TGTGCCAGCAGCTTAGGGACAGGGAAGGACGAGCAGTACTTC	CASSLGTGKDEQYF
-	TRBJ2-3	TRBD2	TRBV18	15	TGTGCCAGCTCCAGGACTAGCGGGAACACAGATACGCAGTATTTT	CASSRTSGNTDTQYF
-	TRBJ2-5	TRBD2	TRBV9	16	TGTGCCAGCAGCGTAGGGCCGTCTAGCGGGTGGGAGACCCAGTACTTC	CASSVGPSSGWETQYF
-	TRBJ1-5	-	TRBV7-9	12	TGTGCCAGCTCCCTGGGGGACCAGCCCCAGCATTTT	CASSLGDQPQHF
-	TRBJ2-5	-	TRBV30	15	TGTGCCTGGAGTGTAACCCTTAACTCATTAGAGACCCAGTACTTC	CAWSVTLNSLETQYF
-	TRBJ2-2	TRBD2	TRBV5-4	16	TGTGCCAGCAGCAGGGGCGGGGGAACTAACACCGGGGAGCTGTTTTTT	CASSRGGGTNTGELFF